The 20 T cell receptor beta chains in this list originate from one sample, sequenced in a study of CD8+ T cells in alopecia areata. The treatment was: oral pan-JAK inhibitor, 5-10 mg twice daily. The authors extracted RNA and reverse transcribed it into cDNA as the sequencing template. Profiled with immunoSEQ multiplex PCR; TCRdb holds only in-frame clones, not every one. The profile covers about 180,000 clones, with about 54% appearing a single time and roughly 16% taken by the ten largest. Sequencing used CD4+ T cells sorted from blood, obtained at approximately week 60, from a patient treated with tofacitinib. The receptors shown here come from a human donor with alopecia areata.

This chain links TRBV7-9 with TRBJ2-7; D is perhaps TRBD1 or TRBD2 (5 bases each). The CDR3 is 14 amino acids. Trimming took 10 bases from V and 0 from J, leaving 16 bases between them. Looked up from germline, CDR1 is SEHNR and CDR2 is FQNEAQ (reference sequence). The CDR3: CAISPGGGSYEQYF. DNA for the CDR3: TGTGCCATCTCACCGGGTGGGGGCTCCTACGAGCAGTACTTC.

The chain employs TRBV2 and TRBJ2-1; 10 bases are shared with TRBD2. Germline V CDR1 and CDR2: SNHLY, FYNNEI. The CDR3 runs 16 residues. Trimming at V came to 2 bases and at J to 3 bases, leaving 4 bases not matched to a gene. CDR3 coding DNA: TGTGCCAGCAGTGAACCTGTAGCGGGGGGCTACAATGAGCAGTTCTTC. Translating gives CASSEPVAGGYNEQFF.

The CDR3 DNA reads as TGTGCCAGCAGTGGGGGAGCGACGGTTAAAGAGACCCAGTACTTC. Residues: CASSGGATVKETQYF. This chain connects TRBV25-1 to TRBJ2-5; possibly TRBD2 for D (5 bases). In germline, CDR1 is MGHDK, CDR2 SYGVNS. Deletions cut 4 bases from V and 3 bases from J, with 15 bases between. This CDR3 has 15 residues.

J is TRBJ1-2 and V is TRBV2; no firm D call. The germline V gene has CDR1 SNHLY and CDR2 FYNNEI. Between the trimmed V and J ends, which lost 7 bases and 2 bases, there was a span of 8 bases. The CDR3 length is 12 residues. The CDR3 sequence: CASIAENYGYTF. CDR3 in DNA: TGTGCCAGCATAGCGGAGAACTATGGCTACACCTTC.

The chain employs TRBV6-1 and TRBJ1-2, with 7 nucleotides matching TRBD1. Per the germline V gene, CDR1 is MNHNS and CDR2 is SASEGT. The CDR3 spans 13 residues. After removal of 4 bases from V and 4 bases from J, the junction contained 3 bases not matched to a gene. CDR3 loop: CASSVGDSYGYTF. The CDR3 region has the DNA TGTGCCAGCAGTGTTGGGGACAGCTATGGCTACACCTTC.

In the case of this clone: The sample holds other DNA sequences that translate to the same CDR3. The chain joins TRBV27 to TRBJ2-7; D is ambiguous. The CDR3 is 13 residues long. Trimming shortened V by 6 bases and J by 2 bases, and 11 bases separated the two germline ends. Germline V gives CDR1 MNHEY, CDR2 SMNVEV (reference sequence). CDR3: CASSRATAYEQYF. Here the CDR3 DNA reads TGTGCCAGCAGCCGCGCCACAGCCTACGAGCAGTACTTC.

The chain joins TRBV15 to TRBJ2-5; a possible D gene is TRBD1 (6 bases). The germline V gene has CDR1 LNHNV and CDR2 YYDKDF (reference sequence). This CDR3 spans 13 amino acids. Trimming cost V 6 bases and J 5 bases, with 13 bases left between them. In DNA form, the CDR3 reads TGTGCCACCAGTACAGGGCGGAGGGAGACCCAGTACTTC. The encoded protein is CATSTGRRETQYF.

This chain joins TRBV18 and TRBJ1-1; 8 bases align to TRBD1. The germline CDR1 and CDR2 sequences are KGHSH and LQKENI. The CDR3 spans 16 residues. After removal of 0 bases from V and 1 base from J, the junction contained 4 bases not matched to a gene. CDR3 amino acids: CASSPPIGTGNTEAFF. The CDR3 DNA reads TGTGCCAGCTCACCACCGATCGGGACAGGGAACACTGAAGCTTTCTTT.

V is TRBV5-6 and J is TRBJ2-3; TRBD1 aligns across 9 bases. Per the germline V gene, CDR1 is SGHDT and CDR2 is YYEEEE. J gave up 5 bases and V 7 bases, and 14 bases lay outside the gene matches. The CDR3 is made up of 16 amino acids. For the CDR3, the DNA is TGTGCCAGCTCCGGCCGGGACAGGGTGGGACGAGATACGCAGTATTTT. This sequence encodes CASSGRDRVGRDTQYF.

This clone turned up a few times. The chain couples TRBV10-3 to TRBJ1-2; the D is unclear. V gave up 0 bases and J gave up 8 bases, with 16 bases separating them. CDR1 is ENHRY, CDR2 SYGVKD, per germline. The CDR3 consists of 15 residues. CDR3 residues: CAISESFNQLGGYTF. Here the CDR3 DNA reads TGTGCCATCAGTGAGTCGTTTAATCAGCTCGGAGGCTACACCTTC.

This clone has only one observation. The gene calls are TRBV7-3 and TRBJ2-5; 7 bases align to TRBD2. The V gene end was trimmed by 5 bases and the J gene end by 5 bases; junction bases not matched to a gene: 11. This CDR3 has 15 amino acids. From germline, CDR1 is SGHTA and CDR2 FQGTGA. The CDR3 spells CASSLGTNVGETQYF. The CDR3 coding sequence is TGTGCCAGCAGCCTCGGGACTAACGTTGGTGAGACCCAGTACTTC.

CDR3 region: CASSFTEGGYTF. The CDR3, as DNA: TGCGCCAGCAGCTTTACCGAGGGTGGCTACACCTTC. This chain connects TRBV5-1 to TRBJ1-2; D not resolved. The V end was cut by 2 bases, the J end by 7 bases, with 9 bases between. CDR3 length: 12 amino acids. Germline lookup yields CDR1 SGHRS and CDR2 YFSETQ.

V is TRBV5-4 and J is TRBJ1-3; tentatively, D is TRBD1 (5 bases). Germline V gene lookup returns CDR1 SGHNT and CDR2 YYREEE (reference sequence). The CDR3 sequence is 14 residues long. Trimming cost V 2 bases and J 4 bases, with 10 bases left between them. CDR3 amino acids: CASSFSGDGNTIYF. The CDR3 DNA reads TGTGCCAGCAGCTTTTCGGGGGACGGAAACACCATATATTTT.

The CDR3: CAWRRQQETQYF. In DNA, the CDR3 is TGTGCCTGGAGGAGACAGCAAGAGACCCAGTACTTC. The chain joins TRBV30 to TRBJ2-5, with D perhaps matching TRBD1 (5 bases). Deletions cut 3 bases from V and 2 bases from J, with 7 bases between. CDR3 size: 12 residues. CDR1 is GTSNPN, CDR2 SVGIG, per germline (reference sequence).

This clone was picked up a small number of times. This chain uses TRBV5-4 with TRBJ2-5; 9 bases agree with TRBD1. The CDR3 contains 15 residues. Losses at the gene ends were 0 bases for V and 5 bases for J; bases not matched to a gene: 5. CDR1 and CDR2 from the germline V gene are SGHNT and YYREEE (reference sequence). The CDR3 DNA is TGTGCCAGCAGCTTGGATTGGGACAGGGCGGAGACCCAGTACTTC. Translated, it gives CASSLDWDRAETQYF.

The chain joins TRBV18 to TRBJ2-7; maybe TRBD1 (5 bases). The V end lost 1 base, the J end lost 7 bases, and 17 bases lay between the germline ends. The germline V gene encodes CDR1 KGHSH and CDR2 LQKENI. The CDR3 loop spans 15 amino acids. DNA of the CDR3: TGTGCCAGCTCACCACTTCTAGGGGCCCTGGGAGAGCAGTACTTC. Translated: CASSPLLGALGEQYF.

This rearrangement joins TRBV7-1 to TRBJ2-7; 7 bases line up with TRBD2. TRBV7-1 is reported as an ORF; its role is uncertain. With V trimmed by 7 bases and J by 3 bases, 3 bases remained unmatched. CDR3 length: 12 amino acids. DNA for the CDR3: TGTGCCAGCACGCGGGGGAACTACGAGCAGTACTTC. It specifies CASTRGNYEQYF.

The gene calls are TRBV7-2 and TRBJ1-2, with TRBD1 matching over 7 bases. J lost 8 bases, V lost 4 bases, and 4 bases had no gene match. Germline loops: CDR1 SGHTA, CDR2 FQGNSA. The CDR3 length is 12 residues. The CDR3 here is CASSSRGFGYTF. CDR3 coding DNA: TGTGCCAGCAGCTCCAGGGGGTTCGGCTACACCTTC.

The CDR3 region is CATTYGDTQYF. CDR3 DNA sequence: TGTGCCACCACCTACGGAGATACGCAGTATTTT. J is TRBJ2-3 and V is TRBV25-1; D remains ambiguous. The CDR3 sequence is 11 residues long. The germline V gene has CDR1 MGHDK and CDR2 SYGVNS. Trimming took 10 bases from V and 5 from J, leaving 10 bases between them.

This clone has more than one count but fewer than ten. The rearrangement joins TRBV18 to TRBJ1-5; D unresolved. From germline, CDR1 is KGHSH and CDR2 LQKENI. The CDR3 length is 16 residues. Trimming cost V 3 bases and J 3 bases, with 15 bases left between them. The CDR3 nucleotides are TGTGCCAGCTCACCCGAGGCACTCTTAGACAATCAGCCCCAGCATTTT. It translates to CASSPEALLDNQPQHF.